Following are 21 T cell receptor beta chains from one sample sequenced in a study of cytomegalovirus exposure and HLA in healthy donors. The study ran its PCR with 60 Vbeta and 13 Jbeta primers. The table came from immunoSEQ multiplex PCR; TCRdb's copy has only in-frame clones and leaves some out. There are 250,000 or so clones in the sample; over 75% occur only once, and 1.3% lies in the top ten. The source material was PBMCs. The source of these receptors is a human donor in good health.

This sequence joins TRBV19 and TRBJ1-3; 8 bases align to TRBD1. Per the germline V gene, CDR1 is LNHDA and CDR2 is SQIVND (reference sequence). The CDR3 loop spans 16 amino acids. With 8 bases clipped from V and 3 bases from J, the junction kept 12 bases outside the gene matches. CDR3 residues: CASPGIDRGFGNTIYF. The CDR3 DNA follows: TGTGCCAGTCCAGGTATAGACAGGGGCTTTGGAAACACCATATATTTT. Supplemented by reference TRBV19 and TRBJ1-3, the full variable domain reads DGGITQSPKYLFRKEGQNVTLSCEQNLNHDAMYWYRQDPGQGLRLIYYSQIVNDFQKGDIAEGYSVSREKKESFPLTVTSAQKNPTAFYLCASPGIDRGFGNTIYFGEGSWLTVV.

The chain is built from TRBV5-1 and TRBJ2-7, with 10 positions matching TRBD2. Germline CDR1 is SGHRS and CDR2 is YFSETQ. Trimming at V came to 3 bases and at J to 3 bases, leaving 3 bases not matched to a gene. This CDR3 has 14 amino acids. The CDR3 DNA sequence: TGCGCCAGCAGCTCCTCTAGCGGGAGCTACGAGCAGTACTTC. Translation: CASSSSSGSYEQYF.

V gene TRBV9 combines with J gene TRBJ2-5; D may be TRBD1 (6 bases). Germline assignment: CDR1 SGDLS and CDR2 YYNGEE. The CDR3 is 15 residues long. The V and J ends lost 0 bases and 4 bases respectively, with 13 bases between them. The CDR3 region is CASSVDQGTRETQYF. The CDR3 nucleotides are TGTGCCAGCAGCGTAGATCAGGGGACACGAGAGACCCAGTACTTC.

The chain carries TRBV18 and TRBJ2-1, with D possibly TRBD2 on 5 matching bases. The CDR3 sequence is 15 residues long. Trimming took 4 bases from V and 0 from J, leaving 10 bases between them. Germline V gives CDR1 KGHSH, CDR2 LQKENI. The CDR3 region is CASSRGQSSYNEQFF. The CDR3 nucleotides read TGTGCCAGCTCACGAGGGCAGAGCTCCTACAATGAGCAGTTCTTC.

This clone was detected only a few times. V usage is TRBV27 and J usage is TRBJ2-1; tentative D call: TRBD2 (6 bases). Germline values: CDR1 MNHEY, CDR2 SMNVEV (reference sequence). V gave up 2 bases and J gave up 3 bases, with 11 bases separating them. The CDR3 is 15 amino acids. The CDR3 protein is CASSLTGDNYNEQFF. The CDR3 region has the DNA TGTGCCAGCAGTTTAACGGGGGATAACTACAATGAGCAGTTCTTC.

V gene TRBV19 combines with J gene TRBJ1-5; D may be TRBD1 (6 bases). The CDR3 runs to 13 residues. V lost 5 bases, J lost 3 bases, and 8 bases lay in between. Germline V gene sequence: CDR1 LNHDA, CDR2 SQIVND (reference sequence). CDR3 DNA sequence: TGTGCCAGTAGTCAGGGGATCAATCAGCCCCAGCATTTT. As protein: CASSQGINQPQHF.

This clone was observed once. The CDR3 nucleotides are TGCAGCGTTGAAACAGGGTTCAATCAGCCCCAGCATTTT. It is translated as CSVETGFNQPQHF. The chain recombines TRBV29-1 with TRBJ1-5; the D gene is possibly TRBD1 (6 bases). The CDR3 has 13 amino acids. V gave up 2 bases and J gave up 3 bases, with 8 bases separating them. Germline CDR1 and CDR2: SQVTM and ANQGSEA.

The chain employs TRBV7-2 and TRBJ1-3, with 11 bases matching TRBD1. The germline V gene encodes CDR1 SGHTA and CDR2 FQGNSA. This CDR3 contains 16 residues. J gave up 4 bases and V 3 bases, and 5 bases lay outside the gene matches. CDR3 sequence: CASSFGQGALGNTIYF. As DNA, the CDR3 is TGTGCCAGCAGCTTTGGACAGGGGGCTCTAGGAAACACCATATATTTT.

CDR3 nucleotides: TGTGCCACTAAGGACAGGGGGCGTGTGCAGTACTTC. It encodes CATKDRGRVQYF. This chain connects TRBV6-5 to TRBJ2-7; 11 bases match TRBD1. The junction had 8 bases not matched to a gene; V was cut back by 10 bases and J by 9 bases. The CDR3 extends over 12 amino acids. In germline, CDR1 is MNHEY, CDR2 SVGAGI.

The rearrangement joins TRBV7-9 to TRBJ2-2; D is possibly TRBD1 (5 bases). The germline gives CDR1 SEHNR, CDR2 FQNEAQ (reference sequence). The CDR3 is 17 amino acids. V dropped 2 bases and J dropped 0 bases, with 13 bases sitting between them. CDR3 in amino acids: CASSLFIGQPNTGELFF. CDR3 sequence (DNA): TGTGCCAGCAGCTTATTTATTGGACAACCGAACACCGGGGAGCTGTTTTTT.

The chain uses TRBV29-1 and TRBJ2-5; TRBD2 is a possible D gene (6 bases). Matching the DNA end better, TRBJ2-7 makes the J call doubtful. The CDR3 has 13 residues. CDR1 is SQVTM and CDR2 is ANQGSEA in the germline V gene. The CDR3 loop reads CSVAARGTYEQYF. The CDR3 nucleotides are TGCAGCGTTGCGGCCCGGGGGACCTACGAGCAGTACTTC.

The gene calls are TRBV27 and TRBJ2-7; 8 positions match TRBD2. The germline CDR1 and CDR2 sequences are MNHEY and SMNVEV (reference sequence). CDR3 length: 13 residues. The V and J ends lost 2 bases and 3 bases, in that order; junction bases with no gene match: 0. CDR3 sequence (DNA): TGTGCCAGCAGTTTAGGGACTAGCTACGAGCAGTACTTC. It is translated as CASSLGTSYEQYF.

CDR3 loop: CASSRTAYEQYF. CDR3 bases: TGTGCCAGCAGCAGAACGGCCTACGAGCAGTACTTC. The chain joins TRBV7-2 to TRBJ2-7; no reliable D call. There are 12 residues in the CDR3. Germline V gene sequence: CDR1 SGHTA, CDR2 FQGNSA. The V gene lost 5 bases and the J gene lost 2 bases, with 7 bases spanning the gap. The whole variable domain, filled in from reference TRBV7-2 and TRBJ2-7, reads GAGVSQSPSNKVTEKGKDVELRCDPISGHTALYWYRQSLGQGLEFLIYFQGNSAPDKSGLPSDRFSAERTGGSVSTLTIQRTQQEDSAVYLCASSRTAYEQYFGPGTRLTVT.

The table lists this clone with a few counts. V usage is TRBV13 and J usage is TRBJ2-3; D possibly corresponds to TRBD2 (7 bases). V was cut by 4 bases and J by 4 bases, with 12 bases left in between. Looked up from germline, CDR1 is PRHDT and CDR2 is FYEKMQ (reference sequence). The CDR3 totals 14 residues. Written as DNA, the CDR3 is TGTGCCAGCAGCTCCGGGGGGCCGCCAGATACGCAGTATTTT. This translates into CASSSGGPPDTQYF.

The rearrangement joins TRBV6-1 to TRBJ2-5; D possibly corresponds to TRBD1 (6 bases). Germline V gene data show CDR1 as MNHNS and CDR2 as SASEGT. The CDR3 extends over 15 amino acids. Trimming left V 8 bases short and J 1 base short, with 17 bases between. The CDR3 nucleotides read TGTGCCAGCGGATCAACAGGGTTTCCCCAAGAGACCCAGTACTTC. This sequence encodes CASGSTGFPQETQYF.

The V and J genes are TRBV25-1 and TRBJ2-1; 12 nucleotides agree with TRBD2. V dropped 7 bases and J dropped 12; count of bases not matched to a gene: 10. Germline V gene data show CDR1 as MGHDK and CDR2 as SYGVNS. The CDR3 covers 14 residues. The CDR3 region is CASNLAGGSGGQFF. In DNA, the CDR3 is TGTGCCAGCAACCTAGCGGGAGGGTCCGGGGGGCAGTTCTTC.

This chain connects TRBV11-3 to TRBJ2-1; 9 nucleotides match TRBD2. The CDR3 is 16 amino acids. After removal of 0 bases from V and 8 bases from J, the junction contained 8 bases not matched to a gene. Germline V gives CDR1 SGHNT, CDR2 YENEEA. Written as DNA, the CDR3 is TGTGCCAGCAGCTTAGATGGGCGGGAGGGTTCCGATGAGCAGTTCTTC. Encoded protein: CASSLDGREGSDEQFF.

V and J are TRBV28 and TRBJ2-1; TRBD2 aligns across 14 bases. With V trimmed by 8 bases and J by 8 bases, 5 bases remained unmatched. Germline CDR1 reads MDHEN; CDR2 reads SYDVKM. The CDR3 is 14 residues long. DNA of the CDR3: TGTGCCAGCTCAGGGACTAGCGGGAGCGATGAGCAGTTCTTC. This gives the protein CASSGTSGSDEQFF.

This clone showed up just once. V usage is TRBV7-9 and J usage is TRBJ1-5, with 8 bases aligning to TRBD1. CDR3 length equals 16 residues. The trim removed 1 base at V and 0 bases at J, leaving 2 bases unmatched. Germline values: CDR1 SEHNR, CDR2 FQNEAQ (reference sequence). The DNA for the CDR3 is TGTGCCAGCAGCTTAGGGACAGGGAATAGCAATCAGCCCCAGCATTTT. Translated: CASSLGTGNSNQPQHF. Looking up the rest from reference TRBV7-9 and TRBJ1-5 gives the full variable domain: DTGVSQNPRHKITKRGQNVTFRCDPISEHNRLYWYRQTLGQGPEFLTYFQNEAQLEKSRLLSDRFSAERPKGSFSTLEIQRTEQGDSAMYLCASSLGTGNSNQPQHFGDGTRLSIL.

The V call is TRBV27, the J call TRBJ2-7; possible D gene TRBD1, 6 bases. Per the germline V gene, CDR1 is MNHEY and CDR2 is SMNVEV (reference sequence). Trimming left V 5 bases short and J 7 bases short, with 12 bases between. The CDR3 totals 12 residues. CDR3 nucleotide sequence: TGTGCCAGCAGTACCACAGGGTGGGAGCAGTACTTC. Translation gives CASSTTGWEQYF.

This clone appeared once. The V and J genes are TRBV19 and TRBJ1-2; TRBD1 might be the D (5 bases). Trimming stripped 4 bases from V and 4 bases from J, with 13 bases between. CDR3 length: 14 residues. The germline gives CDR1 LNHDA, CDR2 SQIVND (reference sequence). The CDR3 sequence: CASSNQAGVYGYTF. Written as DNA, the CDR3 is TGTGCCAGTAGTAACCAGGCGGGGGTCTATGGCTACACCTTC.